This TCR beta chain was captured in a study of long-term antiretroviral therapy in people with HIV. The V end lost 2 bases, the J end lost 5 bases, and 10 bases lay between the germline ends. There are 14 residues in the CDR3. In germline, CDR1 is MNHEY, CDR2 SVGAGI. Samples were assayed with immunoSEQ v3.0 at survey level. The protocol was immunoSEQ multiplex PCR, while the TCRdb copy is restricted to in-frame clones and leaves out a portion. The table has about 35,000 clones, about 94% seen once. The chain carries TRBV6-5 and TRBJ1-5; no definite D call. The clonotype was recovered from a woman in her forties or fifties with HIV. The sequences come from unsorted PBMCs, collected 4.1 years after starting antiretroviral therapy. The CDR3 nucleotides are TGTGCCAGCAGTTACGGCGGAGGGTATCAGCCCCAGCATTTT. This sequence encodes CASSYGGGYQPQHF.